The sequence of this T cell receptor (beta chain) was determined in a study of cytomegalovirus exposure and HLA in healthy donors. Study results and caveats: Equally common other TCR beta chains were less clonally expanded than HLA-associated ones, a later analysis found. Available immune exposure information covered CMV serostatus only. After further analysis at a later stage, some 15,000 TCR beta sequences were associated with HLA alleles at 0.05 false discovery rate.

Both 60 Vbeta primers and 13 Jbeta primers went into the PCR. The data were produced by immunoSEQ multiplex PCR, yet TCRdb's version contains in-frame clones alone and is incomplete. The sample has 100,000 to 150,000 clones, under 85% seen once; the top ten hold roughly 5.2%. As for this clone: Antigen: not known.

Germline-derived CDR1 and CDR2 are SGHAT and FQNNGV. The V and J ends lost 4 bases and 2 bases respectively, with 9 bases between them. The CDR3 covers 14 residues. The receptor was isolated from a man between 18 and 29 years old in good health and CMV-seropositive. The V and J genes are TRBV11-2 and TRBJ1-5; unclear D gene. Sequences were obtained from PBMCs. CDR3 loop: CASSSGFGNQPQHF. DNA of the CDR3: TGTGCCAGCAGCTCAGGTTTCGGCAATCAGCCCCAGCATTTT.